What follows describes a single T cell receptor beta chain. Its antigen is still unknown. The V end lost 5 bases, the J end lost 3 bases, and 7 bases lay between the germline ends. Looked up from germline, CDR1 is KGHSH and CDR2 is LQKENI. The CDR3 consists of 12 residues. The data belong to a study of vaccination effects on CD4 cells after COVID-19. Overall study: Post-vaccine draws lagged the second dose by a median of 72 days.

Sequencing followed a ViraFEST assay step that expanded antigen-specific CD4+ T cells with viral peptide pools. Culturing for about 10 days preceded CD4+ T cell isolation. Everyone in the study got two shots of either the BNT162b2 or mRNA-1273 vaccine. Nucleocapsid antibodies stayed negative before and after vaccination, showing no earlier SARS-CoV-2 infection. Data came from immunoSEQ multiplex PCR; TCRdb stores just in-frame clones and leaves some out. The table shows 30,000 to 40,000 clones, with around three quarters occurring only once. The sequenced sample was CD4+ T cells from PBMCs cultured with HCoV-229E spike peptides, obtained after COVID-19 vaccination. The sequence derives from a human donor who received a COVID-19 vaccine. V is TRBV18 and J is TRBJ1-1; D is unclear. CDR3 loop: CASSRSYTEAFF. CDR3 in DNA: TGTGCCAGCTCAAGGTCCTACACTGAAGCTTTCTTT. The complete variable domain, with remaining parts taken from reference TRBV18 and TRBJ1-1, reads NAGVMQNPRHLVRRRGQEARLRCSPMKGHSHVYWYRQLPEEGLKFMVYLQKENIIDESGMPKERFSAEFPKEGPSILRIQQVVRGDSAAYFCASSRSYTEAFFGQGTRLTVV.